This TCR beta chain was recorded in a study of sequential checkpoint blockade in melanoma. For the study at large: After both sequences, patients received maintenance nivolumab.

Treatment noted: randomized to nivolumab then ipilimumab (arm A) or the reverse (arm B). No patient had prior DNA-damaging chemotherapy. Here immunoSEQ multiplex PCR was the method, and the copy in TCRdb shows in-frame clones only, minus some. Counted here are some 5,000 clones, 55% occurring once; the ten biggest clones make up 20% to 25%. Source: CD8+ T cells sorted from blood (inferred from file names), taken from a patient given nivolumab and ipilimumab in sequence. The sequence came from a human donor with melanoma.

DNA for the CDR3: TGTGCCAGCAGTTTCCTGGCGGCGAGGTATGGCTACACCTTC. This encodes CASSFLAARYGYTF. This chain uses TRBV28 with TRBJ1-2, with D hard to call. The ends were cut back, 3 bases at V and 5 bases at J, with 13 bases in the middle. CDR3 length: 14 amino acids. CDR1 and CDR2 (germline): MDHEN, SYDVKM.